This note documents a single T cell receptor (beta chain) sequence. Its target is not known. V was shortened by 3 bases and J by 0 bases, with 7 bases between the two germline ends. Germline CDR1 SGHNT, CDR2 YYREEE (reference sequence). The CDR3 totals 14 residues. 60 Vbeta and 13 Jbeta primers were used in PCR. The method was immunoSEQ multiplex PCR; TCRdb's version includes in-frame clones alone and lacks a portion of them. The sample contains tens of thousands of clones, less than 80% of which appear only once. This sample was included in a study of cytomegalovirus exposure and HLA in healthy donors. Study outcomes and limitations: It was assumed in the presence/absence analyses that sequencing depth was roughly uniform across donors.

The chain recombines TRBV5-4 with TRBJ1-3; D is perhaps TRBD1 (5 bases). The clonotype comes from a man aged 25 to 40 in good health and CMV-seronegative. Sequenced sample: PBMCs. The DNA of the CDR3 is TGTGCCAGCAGCTCTGACAGCTCTGGAAACACCATATATTTT. Translation gives CASSSDSSGNTIYF.